A single sample is the source of the 23 T cell receptor beta chains below, sequenced in a study of shared clonotypes between healthy human individuals (TCRdb year 2020). The library was obtained by the immunoSEQ multiplex PCR assay. TCRdb took over this immuneACCESS table, retaining in-frame rearrangements with V and J assigned. Such tables are incomplete; in checked studies, under half of the missing clones stem from an unresolved V gene, and the remainder is unexplained. The sample yields over 850,000 clones; about four fifths were counted once. The ten top clones hold roughly 0.55% of the sample. Sequences were obtained from memory CD4+ T cells from PBMCs. The cell subset or site label of this sample denotes: CD45RA-negative fraction. Receptors originate from a man between 18 and 29 years old in good health. Some clones in this sample may be carry-over from other donors' samples.

The chain has TRBV7-3 and TRBJ2-6; 8 bases map to TRBD2. CDR1 SGHTA and CDR2 FQGTGA come from the germline V gene. The J segment lost 1 base and the V segment lost 3 bases, leaving 2 bases of the junction unmatched. The CDR3 is made up of 16 amino acids. CDR3 DNA: TGTGCCAGCAGCTTGACGGGAGGGTCTGGGGCCAACGTCCTGACTTTC. Translation gives CASSLTGGSGANVLTF. Filled out from reference TRBV7-3 and TRBJ2-6, the complete variable domain reads GAGVSQTPSNKVTEKGKYVELRCDPISGHTALYWYRQSLGQGPEFLIYFQGTGAADDSGLPNDRFFAVRPEGSVSTLKIQRTERGDSAVYLCASSLTGGSGANVLTFGAGSRLTVL.

This clone was observed once. The V and J genes are TRBV9 and TRBJ1-2, with a tentative D call TRBD1 (5 bases). This CDR3 comprises 14 residues. Germline V CDR1 and CDR2: SGDLS, YYNGEE. V was cut by 4 bases and J by 3 bases, with 13 bases left in between. CDR3 in amino acids: CASSPQGLYYGYTF. CDR3 coding DNA: TGTGCCAGCAGCCCCCAGGGCTTATACTATGGCTACACCTTC.

The chain recombines TRBV4-2 with TRBJ1-1; the D gene is possibly TRBD1 (5 bases). The CDR3 is made up of 14 amino acids. Germline CDR1 reads LGHNA; CDR2 reads YNFKEQ. Trimming took 0 bases from V and 6 from J, leaving 11 bases between them. The CDR3 nucleotides are TGTGCCAGCAGCCAAGACCGACAGCCAGCTGAAGCTTTCTTT. Encoded protein: CASSQDRQPAEAFF.

The V and J genes are TRBV7-2 and TRBJ1-2; perhaps TRBD1 as D (5 bases). The CDR3 is made up of 14 amino acids. Per germline, CDR1 SGHTA and CDR2 FQGNSA. Between the trimmed V and J ends, which lost 0 bases and 7 bases, there was a span of 12 bases. As DNA, the CDR3 is TGTGCCAGCAGCTTAGCCGAAGGGGCGCGTGGCTACACCTTC. The encoded protein is CASSLAEGARGYTF.

CDR3 DNA sequence: TGTGCCATCAGTGAGTCTCGCGACAGGAGTTTGAGGAATGAGCAGTTCTTC. It yields the protein CAISESRDRSLRNEQFF. The rearrangement links TRBV10-3 to TRBJ2-1, with TRBD1 as a possible D gene (6 bases). CDR1 ENHRY and CDR2 SYGVKD come from the germline V gene. Trimming left V 0 bases short and J 7 bases short, with 19 bases between. The CDR3 is 17 amino acids.

This chain links TRBV10-3 with TRBJ2-2; perhaps TRBD2 as D (6 bases). The germline V and J ends were trimmed by 6 bases and 5 bases, with 10 bases remaining between them. This CDR3 region has 13 residues. Germline CDR1 reads ENHRY; CDR2 reads SYGVKD. The CDR3 DNA reads as TGTGCCATCAGCGGGAGTCGAACCGGGGAGCTGTTTTTT. Protein: CAISGSRTGELFF.

The chain joins TRBV28 to TRBJ1-3; D is possibly TRBD1 (6 bases). Germline V gene sequence: CDR1 MDHEN, CDR2 SYDVKM. V lost 5 bases to trimming and J lost 2 bases, with 13 bases between them. CDR3 length equals 15 residues. CDR3 sequence: CASSQQGLAGNTIYF. DNA for the CDR3: TGTGCCAGCAGTCAGCAGGGGTTGGCTGGAAACACCATATATTTT.

The chain couples TRBV28 to TRBJ2-7, with D possibly TRBD1 on 7 matching bases. The CDR3 is made up of 12 amino acids. The V and J ends lost 8 bases and 4 bases respectively, with 12 bases between them. Germline CDR1 MDHEN, CDR2 SYDVKM. The CDR3 spells CASGGGRYEQYF. Here the CDR3 DNA reads TGTGCCAGCGGAGGGGGCAGGTACGAGCAGTACTTC.

Only a few counts were recorded for this clone. The J gene is TRBJ1-4, the V gene TRBV2; D is ambiguous. Deletions cut 3 bases from V and 7 bases from J, with 15 bases between. CDR1 and CDR2 from the germline V gene are SNHLY and FYNNEI. The CDR3 has 15 amino acids. CDR3 bases: TGTGCCAGCAGTGAGTTGGCGGCCCGAGGTGAAAAACTGTTTTTT. Amino acids: CASSELAARGEKLFF.

The chain links TRBV4-2 to TRBJ2-4; 8 bases agree with TRBD2. With V trimmed by 4 bases and J by 6 bases, 11 bases remained unmatched. CDR3 length: 16 residues. Germline V gene sequence: CDR1 LGHNA, CDR2 YNFKEQ. CDR3 residues: CASSPLRVSGVNIQYF. For the CDR3, the DNA is TGTGCCAGCAGCCCGCTCAGGGTTAGCGGGGTAAACATTCAGTACTTC.

The gene calls are TRBV7-9 and TRBJ2-7; D possibly matches TRBD1 or TRBD2 (5 bases each). V lost 1 base, J lost 3 bases, and 10 bases lay in between. Germline V lookup: CDR1 SEHNR, CDR2 FQNEAQ (reference sequence). The CDR3 runs to 14 residues. Here the CDR3 DNA reads TGTGCCAGCAGCTTAGGGGGGTCCAACTACGAGCAGTACTTC. Translation: CASSLGGSNYEQYF.

The gene calls are TRBV5-1 and TRBJ2-1; D possibly uses TRBD1 or TRBD2 (6 bases each). The CDR3 is made up of 14 amino acids. Trimming took off 5 bases at V and 5 bases at J, with 14 bases between the two ends. Germline loops: CDR1 SGHRS, CDR2 YFSETQ. The CDR3 DNA sequence: TGCGCCAGCAGGGAAGGGGGGCGGAACAATGAGCAGTTCTTC. Amino acid sequence: CASREGGRNNEQFF.

This clone was counted once. The gene calls are TRBV29-1 and TRBJ1-2; D uncertain. The ends were cut back, 4 bases at V and 8 bases at J, with 14 bases in the middle. From germline, CDR1 is SQVTM and CDR2 ANQGSEA. The CDR3 runs to 12 residues. The CDR3: CSVGTADRGYTF. For the CDR3, the DNA is TGCAGCGTTGGGACCGCAGATCGGGGCTACACCTTC.

In regard to this clone: A single base is all that separates this from a far larger clone, so a read error is likely. This sample includes further DNA sequences coding for the same CDR3. V is TRBV10-3 and J is TRBJ1-5; D not resolved. The CDR3 is made up of 14 amino acids. Germline V CDR1 and CDR2: ENHRY, SYGVKD. DNA of the CDR3: TGTGCCATCAGTGATACCCGGGCCCTTCAGCCCCAGCACTTT. Translating gives CAISDTRALQPQHF.

This clone was recorded once. Just one base apart from a much larger clone, this may be a read error. Other DNA sequences within the sample encode an identical CDR3. The rearrangement links TRBV27 to TRBJ2-7, with 7 bases fitting TRBD2. There are 15 residues in the CDR3. Germline lookup yields CDR1 MNHEY and CDR2 SMNVEV (reference sequence). CDR3 sequence (DNA): TGTGCCAGCAGTTTAACACTAGCGTTTCCCTACGAACAGTACTTC. Its protein product is CASSLTLAFPYEQYF.

This chain links TRBV19 with TRBJ2-7, with D tentatively TRBD1 or TRBD2 (5 bases each). The germline gives CDR1 LNHDA, CDR2 SQIVND (reference sequence). The V gene lost 9 bases and the J gene lost 6 bases, with 18 bases spanning the gap. CDR3 length equals 13 residues. The CDR3 is CARGTHTHSEQYF. The CDR3 nucleotides read TGTGCCAGGGGGACCCACACCCATAGCGAGCAGTACTTC.

The CDR3 DNA reads TGTGCCTGGAGGGACAGGAGGTACGAGCAGTACTTC. Translation: CAWRDRRYEQYF. The rearrangement links TRBV30 to TRBJ2-7, with 7 positions matching TRBD1. The CDR3 contains 12 residues. V dropped 3 bases and J dropped 4; count of bases not matched to a gene: 3. The V gene's germline CDR1 is GTSNPN and CDR2 SVGIG (reference sequence).

This chain links TRBV10-3 with TRBJ2-5; 11 nucleotides line up with TRBD2. J gave up 4 bases and V 7 bases, and 5 bases lay outside the gene matches. Germline V gene sequence: CDR1 ENHRY, CDR2 SYGVKD. The CDR3 has 14 amino acids. The CDR3 here is CAIKAGLAGETQYF. The CDR3 region has the DNA TGTGCCATCAAGGCCGGACTAGCGGGAGAGACCCAGTACTTC.

The chain links TRBV7-9 to TRBJ2-3, with 7 bases that match TRBD1. The CDR3 runs to 15 residues. V lost 2 bases, J lost 2 bases, and 4 bases stayed unmatched. Germline V lookup: CDR1 SEHNR, CDR2 FQNEAQ (reference sequence). This CDR3 is CASSLRGQPTDTQYF. CDR3 in DNA: TGTGCCAGCAGCTTAAGGGGACAGCCCACAGATACGCAGTATTTT.

This clone came up many times. Other DNA sequences in the same sample also yield this CDR3. V and J are TRBV29-1 and TRBJ1-3; D not resolved. Germline V gene sequence: CDR1 SQVTM, CDR2 ANQGSEA. The CDR3 runs 13 residues. The V and J ends lost 7 bases and 4 bases respectively, with 14 bases between them. The CDR3 region has the DNA TGCAGCGGTGGTAGGGCAGACGGAAACACCATATATTTT. Amino acids: CSGGRADGNTIYF.

The J gene is TRBJ1-5, the V gene TRBV2; D unclear. V gave up 5 bases and J gave up 3 bases, with 14 bases separating them. This CDR3 has 15 residues. Germline CDR1 reads SNHLY; CDR2 reads FYNNEI. The DNA of the CDR3 is TGTGCCAGCAGTCCCGATTTGGGCCCCAATCAGCCCCAGCATTTT. Its protein product is CASSPDLGPNQPQHF.

V is TRBV5-1 and J is TRBJ1-2, with no clear D. The germline CDR1 and CDR2 sequences are SGHRS and YFSETQ. The V and J ends lost 1 base and 6 bases respectively, with 10 bases between them. This CDR3 is built from 13 residues. DNA of the CDR3: TGCGCCAGCAGCTTGCCGGGGTCTCATGGCTACACCTTC. This sequence encodes CASSLPGSHGYTF. Based on the CDR3 plus reference TRBV5-1 and TRBJ1-2, the full variable domain is KAGVTQTPRYLIKTRGQQVTLSCSPISGHRSVSWYQQTPGQGLQFLFEYFSETQRNKGNFPGRFSGRQFSNSRSEMNVSTLELGDSALYLCASSLPGSHGYTFGSGTRLTVV.

In its sample, this clone was seen a few times. The chain joins TRBV6-5 to TRBJ1-1; 9 positions match TRBD1. CDR3 length: 13 amino acids. The ends lost 8 bases at V and 5 bases at J; junction bases unmatched: 6. The V gene's germline CDR1 is MNHEY and CDR2 SVGAGI. The CDR3 bases are TGTGCCAGCTGCGCCGACAGGGGGACTGAAGCTTTCTTT. This translates into CASCADRGTEAFF.